This entry is about one T cell receptor (beta chain). This clonotype is classified as medium-sized (0.01 to 0.1%). The antigen it recognizes is unknown. The record has no base qualities; no much larger clone is one base away. These data come from a study of tumor-infiltrating lymphocytes in oesophageal squamous cell carcinoma (dated by TCRdb to about 2016). Per the germline V gene, MNHNS is the CDR1 and SASEGT is the CDR2. From the cysteine up to the phenylalanine, the CDR3 has a length of 11 residues. This entry keeps only the CDR3 DNA: 33 bases, framed from base 1. V is pared back by 6 bases and J by 5 bases, with 8 bases lying between the germline termini. Libraries were prepared through PCR. Reads for this sample came from an Illumina HiSeq 1500. TCRdb reran the public reads through fastp at Q25 and MiXCR, keeping productive beta chains. Under each unique CDR3 protein, matching rows form one entry showing the most common genes and DNA. This sample gives roughly 14,000 distinct CDR3 sequences in total; 40% to 60% of them show up just once. 16% of the sample is taken by the ten largest.

The sample consisted of esophageal tumor tissue. The V and J segments used are TRBV6-1 and TRBJ2-7, with no reliable assignment of the D segment. The origin of this receptor is a male donor with esophageal squamous cell carcinoma. In nucleotides, the sequence is TGTGCCAGCAGGACTGCGCACGAGCAGTACTTC. Its amino acids are CASRTAHEQYF.